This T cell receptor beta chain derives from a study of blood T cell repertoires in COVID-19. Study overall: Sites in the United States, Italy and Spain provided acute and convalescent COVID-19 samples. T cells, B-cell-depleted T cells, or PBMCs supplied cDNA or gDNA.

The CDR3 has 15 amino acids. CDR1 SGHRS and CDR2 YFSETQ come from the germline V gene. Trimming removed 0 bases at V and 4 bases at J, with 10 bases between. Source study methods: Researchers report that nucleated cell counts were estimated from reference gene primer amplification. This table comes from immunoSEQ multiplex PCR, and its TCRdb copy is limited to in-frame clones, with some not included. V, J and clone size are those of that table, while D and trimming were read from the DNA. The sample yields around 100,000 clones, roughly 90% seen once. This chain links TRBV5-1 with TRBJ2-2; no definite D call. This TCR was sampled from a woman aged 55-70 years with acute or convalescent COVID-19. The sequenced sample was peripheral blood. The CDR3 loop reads CASSLVTGSTGELFF. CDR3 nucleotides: TGCGCCAGCAGCTTGGTGACGGGTTCCACCGGGGAGCTGTTTTTT. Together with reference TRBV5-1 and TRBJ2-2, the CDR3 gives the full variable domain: KAGVTQTPRYLIKTRGQQVTLSCSPISGHRSVSWYQQTPGQGLQFLFEYFSETQRNKGNFPGRFSGRQFSNSRSEMNVSTLELGDSALYLCASSLVTGSTGELFFGEGSRLTVL.